This T cell receptor (beta chain) was sequenced in a study of cytomegalovirus exposure and HLA in healthy donors. Study outcomes and limitations: Several of the most significant clusters appeared, in a later analysis, to be linked to common viral pathogens. Productive rates of about 87% or about 30% were seen for most TCR beta V segments in an earlier analysis. Relative to the approximately 670-donor mean, N-insertions were reportedly fewer in an Asian-associated ancestry cluster in a later analysis.

This CDR3 is 17 amino acids long. Trimming removed 0 bases at V and 0 bases at J, with 12 bases between. The germline V gene encodes CDR1 MNHEY and CDR2 SMNVEV (reference sequence). A note on this clone: Its antigen remains unidentified.

With 60 Vbeta and 13 Jbeta primers, the PCR was carried out. The protocol was immunoSEQ multiplex PCR, while the TCRdb copy is restricted to in-frame clones and leaves out a portion. Among about 74,000 clones listed, around 70% were seen once. The sequenced sample consisted of PBMCs. This sequence originates from a woman in her 40s in good health and CMV-seropositive. The rearrangement uses TRBV27 and TRBJ1-5; D not resolved. CDR3 in DNA: TGTGCCAGCAGTTTATCTCCTGGCAGGCATAGCAATCAGCCCCAGCATTTT. Translating it yields CASSLSPGRHSNQPQHF.